The 27 T cell receptor beta chains in this list originate from one sample, sequenced in a study of monozygotic twins with inflammatory bowel disease. TCRdb reanalyzed the 5' RACE reads, giving one entry per CDR3 protein sequence and no DNA. In all, the sample yields about 450,000 distinct CDR3 sequences. The sample consisted of blood. The receptors shown here come from a human donor with ulcerative colitis or Crohn's disease, or a healthy co-twin of an affected twin (not recorded which).

The chain links TRBV11-2 to TRBJ2-1. CDR3 length: 14 residues. Germline-derived CDR1 and CDR2 are SGHAT and FQNNGV. The CDR3 spells CASLTGEWDNEQFF.

This chain links TRBV7-9 with TRBJ1-1; TCRdb outputs TRBD1, but without DNA this stays unchecked. The CDR3 runs to 17 residues. Looked up from germline, CDR1 is SEHNR and CDR2 is FQNEAQ (reference sequence). This CDR3 is CASSLRGQGGQNTEAFF.

The rearrangement uses TRBV11-2 and TRBJ2-1; absent DNA, TCRdb's TRBD1 call cannot be checked. The CDR3 is 15 amino acids. Germline assignment: CDR1 SGHAT and CDR2 FQNNGV. The CDR3 loop is CASSKVQGPYNEQFF.

The chain combines TRBV2 with TRBJ2-1; there is no DNA to check the TCRdb D call of TRBD2. The germline V gene encodes CDR1 SNHLY and CDR2 FYNNEI. The CDR3 consists of 16 residues. CDR3 residues: CASSRPSGRAHSEQFF.

This chain joins TRBV12-3 or TRBV12-4 and TRBJ2-4; the D call from TCRdb, TRBD1, cannot be confirmed without DNA. The CDR3 has 16 amino acids. CDR3 protein: CASSLTGALAKNIQYF.

This chain joins TRBV5-1 and TRBJ2-5; the TCRdb D gene call, TRBD2, has no DNA to confirm it. Germline V gene sequence: CDR1 SGHRS, CDR2 YFSETQ. The CDR3 has 16 amino acids. The CDR3 spells CASSLESGGPQETQYF.

This rearrangement joins TRBV28 to TRBJ2-3; checking the TCRdb D call of TRBD2 is not possible without DNA. The CDR3 contains 15 residues. Germline CDR1 reads MDHEN; CDR2 reads SYDVKM. This CDR3 is CASSSLALAYDTQYF.

This chain links TRBV4-1 with TRBJ1-1; TCRdb selects TRBD1, and the lack of DNA leaves this call unchecked. Germline CDR1 reads MGHRA; CDR2 reads YSYEKL. This CDR3 region has 14 residues. CDR3 amino acids: CASSRMGRGTEAFF.

The chain combines TRBV6-2 or TRBV6-3 with TRBJ2-7; TCRdb picks TRBD1, but there is no DNA to check that call. The germline CDR1 and CDR2 sequences are MNHEY and SVGEGT. The CDR3 has 16 residues. CDR3 amino acids: CASSPPSGTTGYEQYF.

This sequence joins TRBV6-5 and TRBJ1-4; the TRBD1 assignment by TCRdb is unverifiable without DNA. This CDR3 is built from 13 residues. CDR1 and CDR2 (germline): MNHEY, SVGAGI. CDR3 protein: CASSTPGNEKLFF.

This chain connects TRBV12-3 or TRBV12-4 to TRBJ1-1. The CDR3 length is 13 residues. The chain's CDR3 is CASSFGWNTEAFF.

The J gene is TRBJ1-4, the V gene TRBV4-3; without DNA, the TCRdb call of TRBD1 cannot be checked. The CDR3 extends over 16 amino acids. Germline-derived CDR1 and CDR2 are LGHNA and YSLEER. This CDR3 is CASSPATGTGGEKLFF.

The chain recombines TRBV6-5 with TRBJ1-1; TCRdb returns TRBD1, unconfirmable since there is no DNA. This CDR3 is built from 13 residues. The V gene's germline CDR1 is MNHEY and CDR2 SVGAGI. The CDR3 is CASSYGGSTEAFF.

V usage is TRBV28 and J usage is TRBJ2-2. Germline V gene sequence: CDR1 MDHEN, CDR2 SYDVKM. The CDR3 length is 13 residues. CDR3 protein: CASSPQTAGELFF.

The genes are TRBV7-6 and TRBJ2-4; checking the TCRdb D call of TRBD1 is not possible without DNA. Germline-derived CDR1 and CDR2 are SGHVS and FNYEAQ. This CDR3 spans 16 amino acids. The CDR3 sequence: CASSLASGVGKNIQYF.

This chain connects TRBV12-3 or TRBV12-4 to TRBJ2-3; checking the TCRdb D call of TRBD1 is not possible without DNA. This CDR3 is built from 17 residues. This CDR3 reads CASSLASPGARTDTQYF.

This chain connects TRBV18 to TRBJ2-3. The CDR3 runs to 14 residues. Germline loops: CDR1 KGHSH, CDR2 LQKENI. The CDR3 sequence is CASSPGTPTDTQYF.

This chain connects TRBV30 to TRBJ2-2; the D call from TCRdb, TRBD1, cannot be confirmed without DNA. In germline, CDR1 is GTSNPN, CDR2 SVGIG (reference sequence). The CDR3 spans 13 residues. CDR3 region: CAWGQGNTGELFF.

The V gene is TRBV6-4, the J gene TRBJ1-1. The CDR3 covers 13 residues. Germline V gene data show CDR1 as MRHNA and CDR2 as SNTAGT. This chain's CDR3 is CASSDSLGTEAFF.

This rearrangement joins TRBV28 to TRBJ1-5. In germline, CDR1 is MDHEN, CDR2 SYDVKM. There are 20 residues in the CDR3. The CDR3 sequence: CASSLERAYRVLSGNQPQHF.

The chain links TRBV12-3 or TRBV12-4 to TRBJ1-2; TCRdb outputs TRBD1, but without DNA this stays unchecked. This CDR3 comprises 13 residues. CDR3 residues: CASTSPARGGYTF.

The V gene is TRBV18, the J gene TRBJ2-1. There are 16 residues in the CDR3. Germline V gives CDR1 KGHSH, CDR2 LQKENI. The CDR3 sequence: CASSPPTGDSYNEQFF.

The V and J genes are TRBV2 and TRBJ1-2; TCRdb's assignment of TRBD1 cannot be checked, as there is no DNA. CDR3 size: 11 residues. Germline V gene data show CDR1 as SNHLY and CDR2 as FYNNEI. CDR3 residues: CASRGGDGYTF.

The chain joins TRBV7-9 to TRBJ1-5; TCRdb's D call of TRBD1 is untestable without DNA. CDR1 is SEHNR and CDR2 is FQNEAQ in the germline V gene (reference sequence). The CDR3 covers 14 residues. The chain's CDR3 is CASSPDRDRQPQHF.

The genes are TRBV19 and TRBJ1-5. CDR1 is LNHDA and CDR2 is SQIVND in the germline V gene (reference sequence). This CDR3 is 16 amino acids long. CDR3 amino acids: CASSSFTETTNQPQHF.

The chain is built from TRBV6-2 or TRBV6-3 and TRBJ2-3; the TCRdb call, TRBD1, lacks DNA for checking. This CDR3 has 15 amino acids. Germline CDR1 is MNHEY and CDR2 is SVGEGT. CDR3 residues: CASSRRDRKSDTQYF.

The chain employs TRBV9 and TRBJ2-1; as DNA is missing, the TRBD2 call by TCRdb cannot be tested. The CDR3 runs 13 residues. Germline V gives CDR1 SGDLS, CDR2 YYNGEE. Here the CDR3 reads CASSVAVRDEQFF.